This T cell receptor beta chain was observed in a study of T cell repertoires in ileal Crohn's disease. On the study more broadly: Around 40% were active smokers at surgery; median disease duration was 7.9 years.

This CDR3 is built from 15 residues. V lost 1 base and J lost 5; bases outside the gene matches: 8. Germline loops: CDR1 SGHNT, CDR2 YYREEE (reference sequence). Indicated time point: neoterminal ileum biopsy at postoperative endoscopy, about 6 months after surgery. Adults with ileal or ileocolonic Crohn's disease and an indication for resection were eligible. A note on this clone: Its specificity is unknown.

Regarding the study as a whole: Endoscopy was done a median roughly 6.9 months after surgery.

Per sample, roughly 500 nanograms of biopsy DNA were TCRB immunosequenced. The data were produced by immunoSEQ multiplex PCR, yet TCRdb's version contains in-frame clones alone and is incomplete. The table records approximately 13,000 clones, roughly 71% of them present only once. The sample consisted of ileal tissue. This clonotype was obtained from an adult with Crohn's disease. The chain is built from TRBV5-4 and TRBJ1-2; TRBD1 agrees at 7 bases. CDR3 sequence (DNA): TGTGCCAGCAGCTTGATGGCAGGGGGGGAGTATGGCTACACCTTC. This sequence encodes CASSLMAGGEYGYTF.